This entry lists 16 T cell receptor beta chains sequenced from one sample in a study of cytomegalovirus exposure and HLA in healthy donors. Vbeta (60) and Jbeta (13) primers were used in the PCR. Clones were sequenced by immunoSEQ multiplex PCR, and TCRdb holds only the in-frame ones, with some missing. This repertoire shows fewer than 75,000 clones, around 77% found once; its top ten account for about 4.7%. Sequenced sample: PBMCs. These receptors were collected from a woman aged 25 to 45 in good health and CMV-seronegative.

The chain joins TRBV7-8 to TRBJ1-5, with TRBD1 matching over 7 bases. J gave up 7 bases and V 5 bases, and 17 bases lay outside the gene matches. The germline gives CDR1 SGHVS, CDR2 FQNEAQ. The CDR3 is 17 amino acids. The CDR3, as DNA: TGTGCCAGCAGCCCCCCCACTGGGGACAGTTTAAAGCAGCCCCAGCATTTT. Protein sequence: CASSPPTGDSLKQPQHF.

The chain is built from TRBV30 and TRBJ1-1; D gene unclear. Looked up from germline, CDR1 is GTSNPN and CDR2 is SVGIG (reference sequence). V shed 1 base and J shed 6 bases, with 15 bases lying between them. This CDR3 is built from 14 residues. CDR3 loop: CAWSGWADPAEAFF. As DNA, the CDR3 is TGTGCCTGGAGTGGGTGGGCTGACCCCGCTGAAGCTTTCTTT.

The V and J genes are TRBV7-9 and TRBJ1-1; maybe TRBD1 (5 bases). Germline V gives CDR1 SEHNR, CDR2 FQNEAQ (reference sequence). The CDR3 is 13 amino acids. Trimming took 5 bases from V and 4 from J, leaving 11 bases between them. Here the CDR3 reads CASSIQESTEAFF. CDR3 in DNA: TGTGCCAGCAGCATACAGGAGAGCACTGAAGCTTTCTTT.

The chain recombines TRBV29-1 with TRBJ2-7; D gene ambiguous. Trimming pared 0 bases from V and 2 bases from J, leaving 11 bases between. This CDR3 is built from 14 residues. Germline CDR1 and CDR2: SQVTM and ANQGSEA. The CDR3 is CSVEDRGRAYEQYF. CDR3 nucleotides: TGCAGCGTTGAAGATCGAGGCAGAGCCTACGAGCAGTACTTC.

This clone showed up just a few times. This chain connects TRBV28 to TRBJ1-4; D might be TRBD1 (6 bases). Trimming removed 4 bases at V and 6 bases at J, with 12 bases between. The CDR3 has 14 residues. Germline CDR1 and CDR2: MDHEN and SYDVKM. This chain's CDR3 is CASSSLNRDEKLFF. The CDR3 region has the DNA TGTGCCAGCAGTTCACTCAACAGGGATGAAAAACTGTTTTTT.

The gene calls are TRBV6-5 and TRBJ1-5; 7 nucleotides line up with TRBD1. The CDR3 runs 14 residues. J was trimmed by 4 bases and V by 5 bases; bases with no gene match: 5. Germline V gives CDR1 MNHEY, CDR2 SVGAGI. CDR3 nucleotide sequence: TGTGCCAGCAGTAACAGGGGATTTAATCAGCCCCAGCATTTT. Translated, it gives CASSNRGFNQPQHF.

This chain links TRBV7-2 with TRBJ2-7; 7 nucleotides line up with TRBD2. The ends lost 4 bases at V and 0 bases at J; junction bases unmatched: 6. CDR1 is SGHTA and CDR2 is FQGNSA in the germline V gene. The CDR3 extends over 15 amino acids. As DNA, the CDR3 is TGTGCCAGCAGCTCGGGCCTAGCGGTCTCCTACGAGCAGTACTTC. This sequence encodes CASSSGLAVSYEQYF.

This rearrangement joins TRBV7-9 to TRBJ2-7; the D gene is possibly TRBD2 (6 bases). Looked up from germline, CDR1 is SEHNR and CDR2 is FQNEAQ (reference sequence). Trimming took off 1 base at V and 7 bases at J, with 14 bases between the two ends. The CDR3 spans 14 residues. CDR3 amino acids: CASSLEGTRGEQYF. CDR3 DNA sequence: TGTGCCAGCAGCTTAGAAGGGACTCGAGGGGAGCAGTACTTC.

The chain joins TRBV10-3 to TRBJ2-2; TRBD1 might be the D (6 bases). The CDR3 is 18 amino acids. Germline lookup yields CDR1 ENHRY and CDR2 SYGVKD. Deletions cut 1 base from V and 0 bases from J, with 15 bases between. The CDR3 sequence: CAISELSRTDSNTGELFF. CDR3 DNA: TGTGCCATCAGTGAGTTGAGCAGGACAGATTCGAACACCGGGGAGCTGTTTTTT.

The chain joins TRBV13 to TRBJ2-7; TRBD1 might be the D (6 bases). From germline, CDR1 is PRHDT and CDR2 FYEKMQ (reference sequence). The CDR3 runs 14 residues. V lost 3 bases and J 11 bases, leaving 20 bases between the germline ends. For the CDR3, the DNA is TGTGCCAGCAGCTTTCGGTTTAAGGACAGCAGGAAGTACTTC. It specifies CASSFRFKDSRKYF.

The CDR3: CASSPGHPGNTIYF. The CDR3 DNA follows: TGTGCCAGCAGTCCGGGACACCCTGGAAACACCATATATTTT. V gene TRBV6-5 combines with J gene TRBJ1-3, with D possibly being TRBD1 (6 bases). Germline loops: CDR1 MNHEY, CDR2 SVGAGI. Trimming pared 5 bases from V and 2 bases from J, leaving 10 bases between. The CDR3 extends over 14 amino acids.

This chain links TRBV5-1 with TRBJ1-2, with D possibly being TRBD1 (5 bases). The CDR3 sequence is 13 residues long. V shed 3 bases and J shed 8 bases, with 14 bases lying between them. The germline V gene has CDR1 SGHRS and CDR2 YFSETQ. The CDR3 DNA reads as TGCGCCAGCAGCTACGACAGTGCCTCCGGCTACACCTTC. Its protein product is CASSYDSASGYTF. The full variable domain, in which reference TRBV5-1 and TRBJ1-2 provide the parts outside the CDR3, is KAGVTQTPRYLIKTRGQQVTLSCSPISGHRSVSWYQQTPGQGLQFLFEYFSETQRNKGNFPGRFSGRQFSNSRSEMNVSTLELGDSALYLCASSYDSASGYTFGSGTRLTVV.

This CDR3 is CASSWDGGNSPLHF. CDR3 bases: TGCGCCAGCAGCTGGGACGGAGGGAACTCACCCCTCCACTTT. J is TRBJ1-6 and V is TRBV5-1, with D perhaps TRBD1 (5 bases). CDR3 size: 14 residues. With 3 bases removed from V and 10 bases from J, the gap between germline ends came to 14 bases. CDR1 and CDR2 (germline): SGHRS, YFSETQ.

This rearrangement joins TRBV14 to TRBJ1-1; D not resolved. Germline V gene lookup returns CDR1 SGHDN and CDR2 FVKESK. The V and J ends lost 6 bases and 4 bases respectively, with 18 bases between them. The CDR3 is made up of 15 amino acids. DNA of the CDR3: TGTGCCAGCAGTAAGGTGGCAGGTTCAACCACTGAAGCTTTCTTT. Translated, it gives CASSKVAGSTTEAFF.

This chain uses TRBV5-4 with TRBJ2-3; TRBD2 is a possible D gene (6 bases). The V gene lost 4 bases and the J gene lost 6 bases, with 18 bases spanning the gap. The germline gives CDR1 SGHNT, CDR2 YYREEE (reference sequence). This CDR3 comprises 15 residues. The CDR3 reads CASSHIQTSSDTQYF. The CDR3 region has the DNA TGTGCCAGCAGCCACATCCAGACTAGTTCGGATACGCAGTATTTT.

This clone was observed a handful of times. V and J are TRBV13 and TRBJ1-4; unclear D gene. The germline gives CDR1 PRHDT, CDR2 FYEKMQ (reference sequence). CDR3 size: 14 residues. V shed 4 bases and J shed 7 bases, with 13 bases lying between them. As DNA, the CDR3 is TGTGCCAGCAGCTCCACCTATCGTTCTGAAAAACTGTTTTTT. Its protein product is CASSSTYRSEKLFF.